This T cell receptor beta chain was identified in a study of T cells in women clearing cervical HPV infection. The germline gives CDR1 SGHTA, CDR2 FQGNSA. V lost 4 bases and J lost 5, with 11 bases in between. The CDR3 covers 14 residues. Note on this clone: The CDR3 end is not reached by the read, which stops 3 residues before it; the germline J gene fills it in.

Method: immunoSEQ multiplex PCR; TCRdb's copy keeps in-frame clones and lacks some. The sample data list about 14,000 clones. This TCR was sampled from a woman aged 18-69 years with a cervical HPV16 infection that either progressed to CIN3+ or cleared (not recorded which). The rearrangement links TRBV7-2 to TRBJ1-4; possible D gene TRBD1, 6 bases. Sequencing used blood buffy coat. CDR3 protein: CASSSARGNEKLFF. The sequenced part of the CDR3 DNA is TGTGCCAGCAGCTCTGCCAGGGGAAATGAAAAA.